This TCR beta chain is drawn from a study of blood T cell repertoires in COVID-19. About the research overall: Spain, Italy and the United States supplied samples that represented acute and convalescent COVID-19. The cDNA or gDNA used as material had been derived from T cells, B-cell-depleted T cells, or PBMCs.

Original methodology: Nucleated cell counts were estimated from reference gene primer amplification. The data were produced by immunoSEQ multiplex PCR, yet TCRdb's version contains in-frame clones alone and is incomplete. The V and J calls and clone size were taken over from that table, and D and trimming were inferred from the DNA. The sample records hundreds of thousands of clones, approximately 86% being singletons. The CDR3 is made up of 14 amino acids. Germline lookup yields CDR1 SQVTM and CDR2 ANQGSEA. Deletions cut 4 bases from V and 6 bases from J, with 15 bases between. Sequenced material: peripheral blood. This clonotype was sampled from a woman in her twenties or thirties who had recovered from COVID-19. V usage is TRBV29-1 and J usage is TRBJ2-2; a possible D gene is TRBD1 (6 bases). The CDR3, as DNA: TGCAGCGTTGGAATGGTCAGGGGCTCCGGGGAGCTGTTTTTT. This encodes CSVGMVRGSGELFF.